Presented here are 27 T cell receptor beta chains from one specimen sequenced in a study of blood T cell repertoires in COVID-19. Only in-frame clones appear in the TCRdb table, and some are missing; sequencing was by immunoSEQ multiplex PCR. The sample has about 200,000 clones, around four fifths seen once. The sequenced material came from peripheral blood. Receptors originate from a man in his 60s with COVID-19, enrolled during active disease.

The CDR3: CASSLAGNSPLYGYTF. The CDR3 region has the DNA TGTGCCAGCAGCTTGGCCGGGAACTCTCCGCTATATGGCTACACCTTC. The chain recombines TRBV5-5 with TRBJ1-2; D is unclear. The V gene's germline CDR1 is SGHKS and CDR2 YYEKEE (reference sequence). The V and J ends lost 0 bases and 5 bases respectively, with 17 bases between them. The CDR3 covers 16 residues.

The chain has TRBV7-2 and TRBJ1-2; TRBD1 agrees at 8 bases. The V gene end was trimmed by 8 bases and the J gene end by 8 bases; junction bases not matched to a gene: 16. The CDR3 length is 15 residues. The V gene's germline CDR1 is SGHTA and CDR2 FQGNSA. CDR3 residues: CASRLLPQGAYGYTF. CDR3 nucleotides: TGTGCCAGCCGATTACTGCCCCAGGGGGCCTACGGCTACACCTTC.

In this sample, this clone turned up a few times. This sequence joins TRBV11-2 and TRBJ2-5; TRBD2 aligns across 7 bases. Trimming took 3 bases from V and 1 from J; bases not matched to a gene: 11. The CDR3 spans 17 residues. CDR1 SGHAT and CDR2 FQNNGV come from the germline V gene. The chain's CDR3 is CASSFGRTSGVQETQYF. For the CDR3, the DNA is TGTGCCAGCAGCTTCGGTAGGACTAGTGGGGTCCAAGAGACCCAGTACTTC.

V and J are TRBV24-1 and TRBJ2-3, with 13 nucleotides matching TRBD2. Germline CDR1 reads KGHDR; CDR2 reads SFDVKD. The CDR3 contains 17 residues. V shed 3 bases and J 0 bases; nucleotides not matched to a gene: 2. CDR3 in amino acids: CATSDGTSGASTDTQYF. CDR3 nucleotides: TGTGCCACCAGTGATGGGACTAGCGGGGCTAGCACAGATACGCAGTATTTT.

The V gene is TRBV29-1, the J gene TRBJ1-3; a possible D gene is TRBD1 (6 bases). Deletions cut 7 bases from V and 6 bases from J, with 13 bases between. This CDR3 comprises 12 residues. From germline, CDR1 is SQVTM and CDR2 ANQGSEA. CDR3 in DNA: TGCAGCGGGCGGGGGCTTTTAAACACCATATATTTT. This codes for CSGRGLLNTIYF.

The chain couples TRBV7-9 to TRBJ1-4; tentatively, D is TRBD1 (6 bases). Trimming pared 1 base from V and 7 bases from J, leaving 7 bases between. CDR1 and CDR2 from the germline V gene are SEHNR and FQNEAQ (reference sequence). The CDR3 length is 13 residues. CDR3 nucleotide sequence: TGTGCCAGCAGCTTAGGCAGGGGTGAAAAACTGTTTTTT. Translating gives CASSLGRGEKLFF.

The chain employs TRBV19 and TRBJ1-1, with TRBD1 matching 7 bases. The length of the CDR3 is 14 residues. Germline trimming cut 4 bases from V and 4 bases from J; bases unmatched to any gene: 6. Per germline, CDR1 LNHDA and CDR2 SQIVND (reference sequence). The CDR3 region is CASSTTGDLTEAFF. The CDR3, as DNA: TGTGCCAGTAGTACCACAGGGGACCTCACTGAAGCTTTCTTT.

The chain couples TRBV6-2 or TRBV6-3 to TRBJ2-1, with D maybe TRBD1 (6 bases). Germline V gene data show CDR1 as MNHEY and CDR2 as SVGEGT. The CDR3 runs to 15 residues. V lost 6 bases and J 0 bases, leaving 12 bases between the germline ends. The CDR3 DNA reads TGTGCCAGCAGCCCGGACAGTAGCTCCTACAATGAGCAGTTCTTC. Translated, it gives CASSPDSSSYNEQFF.

This clone was detected only a few times. V is TRBV20-1 and J is TRBJ1-1; D gene uncertain. Germline V gene lookup returns CDR1 DFQATT and CDR2 SNEGSKA (reference sequence). The ends were cut back, 3 bases at V and 5 bases at J, with 19 bases in the middle. CDR3 size: 15 residues. CDR3 loop: CSASPAGSRWTEAFF. For the CDR3, the DNA is TGCAGTGCTAGTCCCGCAGGATCCCGGTGGACTGAAGCTTTCTTT.

The chain joins TRBV7-9 to TRBJ2-2; TRBD2 is a possible D gene (6 bases). Germline assignment: CDR1 SEHNR and CDR2 FQNEAQ (reference sequence). V gave up 5 bases and J gave up 5 bases, with 6 bases separating them. The CDR3 totals 12 residues. The CDR3, as DNA: TGTGCCAGCAGCGGGGGGACCGGGGAGCTGTTTTTT. It encodes CASSGGTGELFF. Looking up the rest from reference TRBV7-9 and TRBJ2-2 gives the full variable domain: DTGVSQNPRHKITKRGQNVTFRCDPISEHNRLYWYRQTLGQGPEFLTYFQNEAQLEKSRLLSDRFSAERPKGSFSTLEIQRTEQGDSAMYLCASSGGTGELFFGEGSRLTVL.

The chain links TRBV5-5 to TRBJ1-3; possibly TRBD1 for D (6 bases). Germline V lookup: CDR1 SGHKS, CDR2 YYEKEE (reference sequence). CDR3 length: 14 amino acids. V lost 5 bases, J lost 4 bases, and 13 bases lay in between. The CDR3 DNA follows: TGTGCCAGCAGTCCCGGGACACCGGGAAACACCATATATTTT. It yields the protein CASSPGTPGNTIYF.

This chain uses TRBV5-1 with TRBJ2-1; TRBD2 matches 12 bases. CDR1 SGHRS and CDR2 YFSETQ come from the germline V gene. This CDR3 spans 16 amino acids. After removal of 4 bases from V and 5 bases from J, the junction contained 7 bases not matched to a gene. The CDR3 nucleotides read TGCGCCAGCAGCCGAGGGGGACTAGCGGGTGACAATGAGCAGTTCTTC. Its protein is CASSRGGLAGDNEQFF.

The chain recombines TRBV7-6 with TRBJ2-2; 12 positions match TRBD2. The V segment lost 5 bases and the J segment 2 bases; nucleotides outside the gene matches: 15. This CDR3 comprises 20 residues. Germline V gives CDR1 SGHVS, CDR2 FNYEAQ. Here the CDR3 reads CASSTPSSGRALRNTGELFF. In DNA form, the CDR3 reads TGTGCCAGCAGCACACCCTCTAGCGGGAGGGCCCTTCGCAACACCGGGGAGCTGTTTTTT. Based on the CDR3 plus reference TRBV7-6 and TRBJ2-2, the full variable domain is GAGVSQSPRYKVTKRGQDVALRCDPISGHVSLYWYRQALGQGPEFLTYFNYEAQQDKSGLPNDRFSAERPEGSISTLTIQRTEQRDSAMYRCASSTPSSGRALRNTGELFFGEGSRLTVL.

The CDR3 bases are TGTGCCAGTCAGTTCCGGGGACAGGGGACTTTGAATGAGCAGTTCTTC. Amino acid sequence: CASQFRGQGTLNEQFF. V gene TRBV19 combines with J gene TRBJ2-1; the match to TRBD1 covers 10 bases. The CDR3 extends over 16 amino acids. J gave up 7 bases and V 8 bases, and 14 bases lay outside the gene matches. CDR1 is LNHDA, CDR2 SQIVND, per germline (reference sequence).

The V gene is TRBV5-1, the J gene TRBJ1-1; possibly TRBD1 for D (6 bases). V lost 2 bases and J 4 bases, leaving 15 bases between the germline ends. The germline gives CDR1 SGHRS, CDR2 YFSETQ. CDR3 length: 15 residues. CDR3 region: CASSFSGEFGTEAFF. The DNA for the CDR3 is TGCGCCAGCAGCTTTTCAGGGGAATTCGGCACTGAAGCTTTCTTT.

This sequence joins TRBV12-3 or TRBV12-4 and TRBJ1-2; TRBD1 agrees at 9 bases. The CDR3 has 13 amino acids. J lost 6 bases, V lost 5 bases, and 4 bases had no gene match. The CDR3 spells CASSIGTGNGYTF. The CDR3 nucleotides read TGTGCCAGCAGTATAGGGACAGGGAATGGCTACACCTTC.

Here the CDR3 DNA reads TGTGCCAGCAGTGAATCCAACAGGGGGCCGGGATCACCCCTCCACTTT. This gives the protein CASSESNRGPGSPLHF. The chain combines TRBV25-1 with TRBJ1-6, with 9 bases lining up with TRBD1. Trimming removed 1 base from V and 10 bases from J; junction bases left unmatched: 8. The CDR3 covers 16 residues. Germline V gene lookup returns CDR1 MGHDK and CDR2 SYGVNS.

This sequence joins TRBV3-1 (or the pseudogene TRBV3-2) and TRBJ1-5; 8 bases are a match to TRBD1. CDR3 length equals 15 residues. The V gene end was trimmed by 4 bases and the J gene end by 7 bases; junction bases not matched to a gene: 9. Germline V lookup: CDR1 LGHDT, CDR2 YNNKEL (reference sequence). The CDR3 DNA is TGTGCCAGCAGCCTACGACAGGGGCCGCCCCAGCCCCAGCATTTT. It yields the protein CASSLRQGPPQPQHF.

As regards this clone: The sample contains more than one DNA sequence encoding this CDR3. This chain links TRBV18 with TRBJ1-5; possible D gene TRBD1, 6 bases. Germline loops: CDR1 KGHSH, CDR2 LQKENI. CDR3 size: 13 residues. V lost 2 bases, J lost 4 bases, and 6 bases lay in between. The CDR3 region is CASSPGQNQPQHF. Here the CDR3 DNA reads TGTGCCAGCTCACCAGGACAGAATCAGCCCCAGCATTTT. Filled out from reference TRBV18 and TRBJ1-5, the complete variable domain reads NAGVMQNPRHLVRRRGQEARLRCSPMKGHSHVYWYRQLPEEGLKFMVYLQKENIIDESGMPKERFSAEFPKEGPSILRIQQVVRGDSAAYFCASSPGQNQPQHFGDGTRLSIL.

The chain employs TRBV4-1 and TRBJ1-2, with 10 bases identical to TRBD1. This CDR3 comprises 16 residues. The ends lost 5 bases at V and 5 bases at J; junction bases unmatched: 11. The germline V gene has CDR1 MGHRA and CDR2 YSYEKL. This chain's CDR3 is CASSANPGQGMYGYTF. Here the CDR3 DNA reads TGCGCCAGCAGCGCCAATCCGGGACAGGGGATGTATGGCTACACCTTC.

The gene calls are TRBV9 and TRBJ2-7; possible D gene TRBD1, 6 bases. Germline-derived CDR1 and CDR2 are SGDLS and YYNGEE. The CDR3 covers 16 residues. V was shortened by 4 bases and J by 3 bases, with 20 bases between the two germline ends. The CDR3 protein is CASSPQAQGRVYEQYF. The DNA for the CDR3 is TGTGCCAGCAGCCCTCAAGCACAGGGAAGGGTCTACGAGCAGTACTTC.

In its sample, this clone was seen a few times. The rearrangement links TRBV12-5 to TRBJ1-5, with D hard to call. This CDR3 region has 13 residues. Trimming removed 7 bases at V and 3 bases at J, with 10 bases between. Germline CDR1 and CDR2: LGHNT and FRNRAP. This CDR3 is CASAKTNNQPQHF. CDR3 nucleotide sequence: TGTGCTAGTGCCAAGACAAACAATCAGCCCCAGCATTTT.

This sequence joins TRBV7-7 and TRBJ2-3, with TRBD2 matching over 11 bases. Germline V gives CDR1 SSHAT, CDR2 FNYEAQ (reference sequence). J lost 4 bases, V lost 1 base, and 1 base had no gene match. The CDR3 extends over 15 amino acids. This CDR3 is CASSLVAGGPDTQYF. The CDR3 region has the DNA TGTGCCAGCAGCTTAGTAGCGGGAGGGCCAGATACGCAGTATTTT.

The CDR3 sequence: CASSLGQGGLGTEAFF. DNA for the CDR3: TGTGCCAGCAGCTTAGGACAGGGGGGATTGGGCACTGAAGCTTTCTTT. The chain joins TRBV5-4 to TRBJ1-1, with TRBD1 matching over 10 bases. J gave up 4 bases and V 2 bases, and 8 bases lay outside the gene matches. Germline-derived CDR1 and CDR2 are SGHNT and YYREEE (reference sequence). This CDR3 has 16 amino acids. The variable domain in full, with the rest retrieved from reference TRBV5-4 and TRBJ1-1, is ETGVTQSPTHLIKTRGQQVTLRCSSQSGHNTVSWYQQALGQGPQFIFQYYREEENGRGNFPPRFSGLQFPNYSSELNVNALELDDSALYLCASSLGQGGLGTEAFFGQGTRLTVV.

The J gene is TRBJ1-1, the V gene TRBV9; TRBD1 matches at 7 bases. V gave up 3 bases and J gave up 1 base; unmatched junction bases: 9. Germline CDR1 and CDR2: SGDLS and YYNGEE. The CDR3 has 16 amino acids. The CDR3 loop is CASSAGQPAGNTEAFF. The CDR3 DNA follows: TGTGCCAGCAGCGCGGGACAGCCCGCCGGGAACACTGAAGCTTTCTTT.

The CDR3 coding sequence is TGCAGTGCTAGAGTTGACTGGGAAGCTTTCTTT. Translated, it gives CSARVDWEAFF. This chain joins TRBV20-1 and TRBJ1-1; no reliable D call. Trimming took off 1 base at V and 8 bases at J, with 8 bases between the two ends. The CDR3 runs 11 residues. The germline CDR1 and CDR2 sequences are DFQATT and SNEGSKA (reference sequence).

V is TRBV10-1 and J is TRBJ1-2; 9 nucleotides match TRBD1. Germline CDR1 WNHNN, CDR2 SYGVQD (reference sequence). J lost 7 bases, V lost 4 bases, and 22 bases had no gene match. This CDR3 comprises 19 residues. The CDR3 loop is CASSVGILNRGRDESGYTF. The CDR3 DNA sequence: TGCGCCAGCAGTGTGGGGATTTTGAACAGGGGGCGCGATGAAAGTGGCTACACCTTC.